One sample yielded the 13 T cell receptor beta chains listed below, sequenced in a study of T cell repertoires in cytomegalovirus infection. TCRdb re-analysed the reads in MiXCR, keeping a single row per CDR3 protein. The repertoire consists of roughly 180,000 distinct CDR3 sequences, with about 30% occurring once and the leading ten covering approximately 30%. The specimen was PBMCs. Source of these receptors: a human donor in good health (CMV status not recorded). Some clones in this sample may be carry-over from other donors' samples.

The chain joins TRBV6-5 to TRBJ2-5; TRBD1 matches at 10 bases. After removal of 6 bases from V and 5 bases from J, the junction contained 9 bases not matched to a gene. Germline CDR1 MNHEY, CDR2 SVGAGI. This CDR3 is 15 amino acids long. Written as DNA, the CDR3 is TGTGCCAGCAGCCGAATGGGACAGGGGATGGAGACCCAGTACTTC. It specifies CASSRMGQGMETQYF.

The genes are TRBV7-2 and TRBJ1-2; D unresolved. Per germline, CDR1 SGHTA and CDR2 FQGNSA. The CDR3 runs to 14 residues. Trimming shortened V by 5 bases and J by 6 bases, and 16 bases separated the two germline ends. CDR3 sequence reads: CASSPSREAHGYTF. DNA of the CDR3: TGTGCCAGCAGCCCTTCTCGGGAGGCCCATGGCTACACCTTC.

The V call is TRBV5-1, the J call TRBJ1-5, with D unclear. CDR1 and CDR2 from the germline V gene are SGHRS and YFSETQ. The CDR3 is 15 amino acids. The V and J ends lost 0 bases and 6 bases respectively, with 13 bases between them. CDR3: CASSLDEGLGQPQHF. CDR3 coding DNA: TGCGCCAGCAGCTTGGATGAAGGTTTGGGTCAGCCCCAGCATTTT.

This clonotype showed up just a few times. The CDR3 here is CASTPPGADTQYF. Here the CDR3 DNA reads TGTGCCAGCACCCCGCCGGGAGCAGATACGCAGTATTTT. This rearrangement joins TRBV11-3 to TRBJ2-3; D possibly corresponds to TRBD2 (6 bases). CDR1 SGHNT and CDR2 YENEEA come from the germline V gene. Between the trimmed V and J ends, which lost 7 bases and 4 bases, there was a span of 12 bases. This CDR3 has 13 amino acids.

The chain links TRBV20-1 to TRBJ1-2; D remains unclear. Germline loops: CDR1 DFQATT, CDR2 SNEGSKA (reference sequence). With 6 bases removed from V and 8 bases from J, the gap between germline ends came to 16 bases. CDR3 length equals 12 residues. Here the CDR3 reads CSALFTGGGYTF. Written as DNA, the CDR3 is TGCAGTGCCCTTTTTACCGGAGGCGGCTACACCTTC.

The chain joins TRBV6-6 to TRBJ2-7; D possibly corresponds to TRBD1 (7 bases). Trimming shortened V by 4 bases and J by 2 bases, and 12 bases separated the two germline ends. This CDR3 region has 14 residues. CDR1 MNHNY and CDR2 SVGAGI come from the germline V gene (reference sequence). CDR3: CASSLTGRTYEQYF. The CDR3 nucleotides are TGTGCCAGCAGTTTGACAGGGAGGACCTACGAGCAGTACTTC.

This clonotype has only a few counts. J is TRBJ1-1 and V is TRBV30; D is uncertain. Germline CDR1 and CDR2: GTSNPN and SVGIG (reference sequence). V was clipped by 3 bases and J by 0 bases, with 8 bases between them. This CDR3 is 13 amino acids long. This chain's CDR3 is CAWREGLNTEAFF. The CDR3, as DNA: TGTGCCTGGAGGGAGGGCTTGAACACTGAAGCTTTCTTT.

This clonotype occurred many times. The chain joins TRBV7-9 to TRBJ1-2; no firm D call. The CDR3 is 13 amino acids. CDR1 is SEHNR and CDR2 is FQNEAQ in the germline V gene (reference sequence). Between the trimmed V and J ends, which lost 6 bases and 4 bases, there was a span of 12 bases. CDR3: CASSQWSIYGYTF. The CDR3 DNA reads TGTGCCAGCAGTCAATGGTCCATCTATGGCTACACCTTC.

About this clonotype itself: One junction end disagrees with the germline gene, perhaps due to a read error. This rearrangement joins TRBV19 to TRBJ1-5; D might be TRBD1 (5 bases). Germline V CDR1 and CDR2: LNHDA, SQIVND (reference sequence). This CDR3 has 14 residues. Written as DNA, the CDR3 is TGTACCAGTAGTTCTCAGGGAAGCAATCAGCCCCAGCATTTT. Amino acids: CTSSSQGSNQPQHF. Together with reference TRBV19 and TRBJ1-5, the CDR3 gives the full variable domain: DGGITQSPKYLFRKEGQNVTLSCEQNLNHDAMYWYRQDPGQGLRLIYYSQIVNDFQKGDIAEGYSVSREKKESFPLTVTSAQKNPTAFYLCTSSSQGSNQPQHFGDGTRLSIL.

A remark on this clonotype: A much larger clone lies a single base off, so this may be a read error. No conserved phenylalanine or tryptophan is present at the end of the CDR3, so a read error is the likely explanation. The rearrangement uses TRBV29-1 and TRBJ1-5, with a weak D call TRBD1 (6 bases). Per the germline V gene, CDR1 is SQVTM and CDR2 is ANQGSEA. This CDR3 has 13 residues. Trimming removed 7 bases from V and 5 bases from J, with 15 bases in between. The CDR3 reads CSASGQTDQPQHS. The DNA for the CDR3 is TGCAGCGCCTCCGGACAGACGGATCAGCCCCAGCATTCT.

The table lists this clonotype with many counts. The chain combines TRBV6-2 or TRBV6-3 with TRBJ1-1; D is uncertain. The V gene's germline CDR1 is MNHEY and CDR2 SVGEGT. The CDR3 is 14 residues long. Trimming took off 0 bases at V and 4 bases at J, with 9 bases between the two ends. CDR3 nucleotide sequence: TGTGCCAGCAGTTACTCGGGCAGGAGCACTGAAGCTTTCTTT. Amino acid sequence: CASSYSGRSTEAFF.

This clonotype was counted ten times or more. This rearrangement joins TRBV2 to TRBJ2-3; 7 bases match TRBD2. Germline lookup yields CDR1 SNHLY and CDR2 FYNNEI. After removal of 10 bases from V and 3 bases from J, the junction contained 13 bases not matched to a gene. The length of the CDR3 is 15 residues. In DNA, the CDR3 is TGTGCCATCATTCCTCGCGGGGGTAGTACAGATACGCAGTATTTT. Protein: CAIIPRGGSTDTQYF.

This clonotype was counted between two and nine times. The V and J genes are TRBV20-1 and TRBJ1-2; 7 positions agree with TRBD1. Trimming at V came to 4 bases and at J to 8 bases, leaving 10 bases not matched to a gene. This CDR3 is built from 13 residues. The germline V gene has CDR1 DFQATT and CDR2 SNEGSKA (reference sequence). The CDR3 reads CSAKTTGLGGYTF. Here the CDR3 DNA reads TGCAGTGCTAAAACGACAGGGTTGGGAGGCTACACCTTC.